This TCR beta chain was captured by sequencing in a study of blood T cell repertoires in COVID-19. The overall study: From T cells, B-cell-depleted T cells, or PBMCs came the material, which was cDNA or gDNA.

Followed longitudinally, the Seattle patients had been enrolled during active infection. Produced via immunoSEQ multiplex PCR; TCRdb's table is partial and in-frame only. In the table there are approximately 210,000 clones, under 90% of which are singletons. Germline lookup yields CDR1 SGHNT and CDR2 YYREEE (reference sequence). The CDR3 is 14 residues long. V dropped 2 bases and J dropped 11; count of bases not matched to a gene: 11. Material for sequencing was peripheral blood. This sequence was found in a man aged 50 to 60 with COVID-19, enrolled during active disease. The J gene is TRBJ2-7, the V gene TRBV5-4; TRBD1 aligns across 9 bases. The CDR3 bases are TGTGCCAGCAGCTTACCGGGACAGGGACTATCGGAGTACTTC. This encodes CASSLPGQGLSEYF.